This passage covers 5 T cell receptor beta chains from one sample sequenced in a study of T cell repertoires in cytomegalovirus infection. Their specific antigens are unknown. TCRdb recomputed calls from the reads with MiXCR, one row per CDR3 protein. This sample has about 83,000 distinct CDR3 sequences; roughly a quarter occur once, and the top ten carry about half. The sequenced sample was CD8+ T cells from cultured PBMCs, obtained from culture after CMV antigen stimulation. These receptors were obtained from a human donor in good health (CMV status not recorded). Some clones in this sample may be carry-over from other donors' samples.

This clonotype was seen a handful of times. The chain combines TRBV11-2 with TRBJ2-7, with 10 bases lining up with TRBD1. The CDR3 runs to 14 residues. Unmatched junction bases numbered 4, after V lost 4 bases and J lost 4 bases. Germline CDR1 is SGHAT and CDR2 is FQNNGV. CDR3 DNA sequence: TGTGCCAGCAGCTCGGGGACAGGGGCTTACGAGCAGTACTTC. This encodes CASSSGTGAYEQYF. The full variable domain, its missing parts supplied by reference TRBV11-2 and TRBJ2-7, is EAGVAQSPRYKIIEKRQSVAFWCNPISGHATLYWYQQILGQGPKLLIQFQNNGVVDDSQLPKDRFSAERLKGVDSTLKIQPAKLEDSAVYLCASSSGTGAYEQYFGPGTRLTVT.

This clonotype was seen more than once but under ten times. The rearrangement uses TRBV12-3 or TRBV12-4 and TRBJ1-5; D is undetermined. Trimming pared 2 bases from V and 4 bases from J, leaving 0 bases between. The CDR3 consists of 11 residues. For the CDR3, the DNA is TGTGCCAGCAGTTTAAATCAGCCCCAGCATTTT. It specifies CASSLNQPQHF.

This clonotype has a single count. The V call is TRBV6-1, the J call TRBJ2-1, with 11 bases matching TRBD2. V was pared by 5 bases and J by 7 bases, with 4 bases of the junction left unmatched. The CDR3 spans 14 residues. CDR1 and CDR2 (germline): MNHNS, SASEGT. CDR3: CASSPGTSGNEQFF. CDR3 in DNA: TGTGCCAGCAGTCCCGGGACTAGCGGTAATGAGCAGTTCTTC.

Many counts were recorded for this clonotype. The V call is TRBV20-1, the J call TRBJ1-2; tentative D call: TRBD1 (5 bases). The CDR3 has 12 amino acids. The germline V gene has CDR1 DFQATT and CDR2 SNEGSKA (reference sequence). V was shortened by 7 bases and J by 4 bases, with 13 bases between the two germline ends. The chain's CDR3 is CSVLEGIYGYTF. In DNA form, the CDR3 reads TGCAGTGTTCTAGAGGGGATCTATGGCTACACCTTC.

At least ten counts were recorded for this clonotype. The J gene is TRBJ2-1, the V gene TRBV7-2; TRBD2 matches 9 bases. This CDR3 has 15 amino acids. Trimming took 5 bases from V and 5 from J; bases not matched to a gene: 7. Germline-derived CDR1 and CDR2 are SGHTA and FQGNSA. CDR3 DNA sequence: TGTGCCAGCAGCCCAGATAGCGGGGGCCACAATGAGCAGTTCTTC. It is translated as CASSPDSGGHNEQFF.